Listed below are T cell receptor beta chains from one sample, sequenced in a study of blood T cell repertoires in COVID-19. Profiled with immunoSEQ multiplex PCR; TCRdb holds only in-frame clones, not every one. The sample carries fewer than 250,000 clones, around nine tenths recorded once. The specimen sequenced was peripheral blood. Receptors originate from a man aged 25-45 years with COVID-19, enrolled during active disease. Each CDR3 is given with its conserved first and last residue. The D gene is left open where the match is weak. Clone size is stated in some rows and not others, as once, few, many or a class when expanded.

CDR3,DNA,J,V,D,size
CASSIEDRGYEQYF,TGTGCCAGTAGTATCGAAGACAGGGGTTACGAGCAGTACTTC,TRBJ2-7,TRBV19,TRBD1,NA
CASSPRESLNYGYTF,TGTGCCAGCTCACCACGCGAGAGCCTTAACTATGGCTACACCTTC,TRBJ1-2,TRBV18,NA,NA
CASSRLGGGYGYTF,TGTGCCAGCAGTCGCCTCGGGGGAGGCTATGGCTACACCTTC,TRBJ1-2,TRBV5-5,NA,NA
CASSRGQGSEQFF,TGTGCCAGCAGCAGGGGACAGGGGTCTGAGCAGTTCTTC,TRBJ2-1,TRBV5-4,TRBD1,NA
CASSYSRGLSTEAFF,TGTGCCAGCAGTTACTCCAGGGGATTGAGCACTGAAGCTTTCTTT,TRBJ1-1,TRBV6-5,NA,NA
CASRLARGRRQPQHF,TGTGCAAGTCGCTTAGCGAGGGGGCGCCGTCAGCCCCAGCATTTT,TRBJ1-5,TRBV12-2,NA,once
CATDPGTGGLDGYTF,TGTGCCACCGATCCCGGGACAGGGGGATTGGATGGCTACACCTTC,TRBJ1-2,TRBV28,TRBD1,NA
CASSDRGSGNTIYF,TGTGCCAGCAGCGACAGGGGTTCTGGAAACACCATATATTTT,TRBJ1-3,TRBV9,TRBD1,NA
CASSQGHEQYF,TGTGCCAGTAGTCAGGGGCACGAGCAGTACTTC,TRBJ2-7,TRBV19,NA,NA
CASSQGLGTGSMNTEAFF,TGTGCCAGCAGCCAAGGGTTAGGGACAGGCTCCATGAACACTGAAGCTTTCTTT,TRBJ1-1,TRBV3-1/TRBV3-2,TRBD1,NA
CASSLFQDVRVQPQHF,TGTGCCAGCAGTTTATTCCAGGACGTCAGGGTCCAGCCCCAGCATTTT,TRBJ1-5,TRBV28,NA,NA
CASSEGESGNTIYF,TGTGCCAGCAGCGAAGGAGAATCTGGAAACACCATATATTTT,TRBJ1-3,TRBV9,NA,NA
CASSLARWSTEAFF,TGTGCCAGCAGCCTGGCAAGGTGGAGCACTGAAGCTTTCTTT,TRBJ1-1,TRBV5-5,NA,NA
CASSQGAGTQYF,TGTGCCAGCAGCCAAGGGGCCGGGACCCAGTACTTC,TRBJ2-5,TRBV3-1/TRBV3-2,NA,NA
CASSAEGLNGNEQFF,TGTGCCAGCAGCGCAGAGGGACTAAACGGGAATGAGCAGTTCTTC,TRBJ2-1,TRBV7-3,TRBD2,NA
CASSARQGDTEAFF,TGTGCCAGCAGCGCACGACAGGGTGATACTGAAGCTTTCTTT,TRBJ1-1,TRBV9,TRBD1,NA
CASSELPGQSYEQYF,TGTGCCAGCAGTGAACTACCCGGACAATCCTACGAGCAGTACTTC,TRBJ2-7,TRBV6-1,NA,NA
CASRKNGATNEKLFF,TGTGCCAGCAGAAAAAACGGTGCAACTAATGAAAAACTGTTTTTT,TRBJ1-4,TRBV7-3,NA,few
CASSPEAGWQQPQHF,TGTGCCAGCTCACCAGAGGCAGGGTGGCAACAGCCCCAGCATTTT,TRBJ1-5,TRBV18,NA,few
CASSTGTGELFF,TGTGCCAGCAGCACCGGGACAGGGGAACTGTTTTTT,TRBJ1-4,TRBV7-7,TRBD1,NA
CASSLEWQGNSPLHF,TGTGCCAGCAGCTTAGAGTGGCAGGGAAATTCACCCCTCCACTTT,TRBJ1-6,TRBV7-2,NA,NA
CASSDLWDRGTGELFF,TGTGCCAGCAGTGACTTGTGGGACAGGGGCACCGGGGAGCTGTTTTTT,TRBJ2-2,TRBV6-4,TRBD1,NA
CASSYRGTTNEKLFF,TGTGCCAGCAGTTACCGAGGTACCACTAATGAAAAACTGTTTTTT,TRBJ1-4,TRBV6-5,NA,NA
CASSLVGGQRSGNTIYF,TGCGCCAGCAGCTTGGTGGGGGGACAGAGATCTGGAAACACCATATATTTT,TRBJ1-3,TRBV5-1,TRBD1,NA
CASSLDLREQYF,TGTGCCAGCAGCTTAGATCTACGCGAGCAGTACTTC,TRBJ2-7,TRBV11-2,NA,NA
CSVVRGGIDTQYF,TGCAGCGTTGTGCGGGGGGGAATAGATACGCAGTATTTT,TRBJ2-3,TRBV29-1,TRBD2,once
CASSFREGAGGYTF,TGTGCCAGCAGCTTCCGGGAGGGGGCAGGTGGCTACACCTTC,TRBJ1-2,TRBV5-4,TRBD1,NA
CATTGQISSGPGNTIYF,TGTGCCACAACGGGACAGATTTCCTCCGGACCCGGAAACACCATATATTTT,TRBJ1-3,TRBV19,TRBD1,NA
CASSARDRGGYTF,TGTGCCAGCAGCGCCCGGGACAGGGGAGGCTACACCTTC,TRBJ1-2,TRBV9,TRBD1,NA
CASSPSPGQGAYNEQFF,TGTGCCAGCAGCCCCTCACCGGGACAGGGAGCCTACAATGAGCAGTTCTTC,TRBJ2-1,TRBV7-3,TRBD1,NA
CASTRGAGGTAQETQYF,TGTGCCAGCACCCGAGGGGCGGGGGGAACAGCTCAAGAGACCCAGTACTTC,TRBJ2-5,TRBV7-9,TRBD2,NA
CASSYTTGSLSPLHF,TGTGCCAGCAGTTACACGACAGGGAGTCTTTCACCCCTCCACTTT,TRBJ1-6,TRBV25-1,TRBD1,NA
CASSVIGGAHTGELFF,TGTGCCAGCAGCGTTATTGGCGGGGCACACACCGGGGAGCTGTTTTTT,TRBJ2-2,TRBV9,NA,NA
CASSLAPGRYGYTF,TGTGCCAGCAGCTTAGCGCCAGGGCGGTATGGCTACACCTTC,TRBJ1-2,TRBV7-9,NA,NA
CASTARGAPNEQFF,TGTGCCAGCACGGCCAGGGGGGCGCCCAATGAGCAGTTCTTC,TRBJ2-1,TRBV2,NA,NA
CASSPGGPPLHF,TGTGCCAGCAGTCCAGGGGGGCCACCCCTCCACTTT,TRBJ1-6,TRBV6-5,TRBD1,NA
CASSIGGTGNYEQYF,TGTGCCAGTAGTATAGGGGGGACAGGAAACTACGAGCAGTACTTC,TRBJ2-7,TRBV19,TRBD1,NA
CASSREAMSYNEQFF,TGTGCCAGCAGCCGGGAGGCCATGTCCTACAATGAGCAGTTCTTC,TRBJ2-1,TRBV5-4,TRBD2,NA
CASSPLRHGTPETQYF,TGTGCCAGCTCACCCTTGCGACACGGAACCCCCGAGACCCAGTACTTC,TRBJ2-5,TRBV18,NA,NA
CAISSRGGGTDTQYF,TGTGCCATCAGTTCCCGGGGGGGAGGCACAGATACGCAGTATTTT,TRBJ2-3,TRBV10-3,TRBD2,NA
CASSFRGRADTQYF,TGTGCCAGCAGCTTCAGGGGGCGCGCAGATACGCAGTATTTT,TRBJ2-3,TRBV7-3,TRBD1,NA
CASSYEGARGANVLTF,TGTGCCAGCAGTTACGAGGGGGCGCGTGGGGCCAACGTCCTGACTTTC,TRBJ2-6,TRBV6-5,TRBD1,NA
CASSYELPRTDTQYF,TGTGCCAGCAGTTACGAGCTTCCCCGCACAGATACGCAGTATTTT,TRBJ2-3,TRBV6-6,NA,NA
CAWTGGWGNEQFF,TGTGCCTGGACAGGGGGCTGGGGGAATGAGCAGTTCTTC,TRBJ2-1,TRBV30,TRBD1,NA
CASSIDSRDEAFF,TGTGCCAGCAGCATCGATAGCAGGGATGAAGCTTTCTTT,TRBJ1-1,TRBV9,NA,NA
CAISDQPADSGIYNEQFF,TGTGCCATCAGTGATCAGCCGGCCGATAGCGGGATCTACAATGAGCAGTTCTTC,TRBJ2-1,TRBV10-3,TRBD2,NA
CASSQSNINYGYTF,TGCGCCAGCAGCCAAAGTAACATAAACTATGGCTACACCTTC,TRBJ1-2,TRBV5-1,NA,few
CASSPDGTPTRPQHF,TGTGCCAGCAGCCCGGACGGGACTCCTACAAGGCCCCAGCATTTT,TRBJ1-5,TRBV5-5,NA,once
CASSPWDTGRNTEAFF,TGCGCCAGCAGCCCTTGGGATACAGGGAGAAATACTGAAGCTTTCTTT,TRBJ1-1,TRBV4-1,NA,NA
CASSRQTGGYNEKLFF,TGTGCCAGCAGCCGCCAGACGGGGGGGTATAATGAAAAACTGTTTTTT,TRBJ1-4,TRBV7-9,NA,NA
CASSSQQGLATDTQYF,TGTGCCAGCAGTTCGCAGCAGGGGCTGGCCACAGATACGCAGTATTTT,TRBJ2-3,TRBV6-5,NA,NA
CASSRTSGVSSYEQYF,TGTGCCAGCAGCCGGACTAGCGGGGTCAGTTCCTACGAGCAGTACTTC,TRBJ2-7,TRBV3-1/TRBV3-2,TRBD2,NA
CASSQDFHSYNEQFF,TGTGCCAGCAGCCAAGATTTTCACAGTTACAATGAGCAGTTCTTC,TRBJ2-1,TRBV3-1/TRBV3-2,NA,NA